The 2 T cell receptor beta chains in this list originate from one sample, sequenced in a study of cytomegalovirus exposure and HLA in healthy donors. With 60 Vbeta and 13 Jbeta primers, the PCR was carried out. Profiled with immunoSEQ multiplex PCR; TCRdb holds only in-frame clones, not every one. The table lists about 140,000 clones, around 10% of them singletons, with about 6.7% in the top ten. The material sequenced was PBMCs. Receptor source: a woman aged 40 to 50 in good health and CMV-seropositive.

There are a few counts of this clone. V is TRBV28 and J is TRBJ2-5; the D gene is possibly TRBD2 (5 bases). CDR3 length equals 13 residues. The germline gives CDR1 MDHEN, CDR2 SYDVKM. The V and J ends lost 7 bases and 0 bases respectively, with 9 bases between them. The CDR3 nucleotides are TGTGCCAGCAAAAAGCGGAACCAAGAGACCCAGTACTTC. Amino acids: CASKKRNQETQYF.

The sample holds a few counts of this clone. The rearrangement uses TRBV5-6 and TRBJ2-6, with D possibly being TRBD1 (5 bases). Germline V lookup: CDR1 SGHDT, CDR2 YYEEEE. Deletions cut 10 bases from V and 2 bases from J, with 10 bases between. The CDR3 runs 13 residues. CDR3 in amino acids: CAGKQAGANVLTF. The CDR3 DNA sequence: TGTGCCGGGAAACAGGCTGGGGCCAACGTCCTGACTTTC.